A selection of T cell receptor beta chains follows, all from one sample in a study of T cell changes during pregnancy in multiple sclerosis. The repertoire was sequenced with immunoSEQ multiplex PCR; TCRdb's copy has only in-frame clones and lacks some. The data hold tens of thousands of clones, with roughly 93% observed a single time. Sequences were derived from peripheral blood, sampled in the second trimester of pregnancy. The receptors derive from a female donor with multiple sclerosis, enrolled in a pregnancy study. CDR3s leave out the opening cysteine and the closing phenylalanine or tryptophan.

V gene,J gene,CDR3 protein
TRBV5-1,TRBJ2-3,ASSLGTSGGASDTQY
TRBV7-6,TRBJ2-1,ASSSRQGQGYEQF
TRBV4-1,TRBJ1-4,ASSQLTGTGLNEKLF
TRBV5-4,TRBJ2-2,ASSVRDKTNTGELF
TRBV7-7,TRBJ2-5,ASSRTGGQETQY
TRBV6-6,TRBJ2-7,ASSYSDRDPYEQY
TRBV20-1,TRBJ2-7,SGDNSYEQY
TRBV2,TRBJ2-7,ASTVRAVSSYEQY
TRBV13,TRBJ2-1,ASSLMWDREFGSYNEQF
TRBV4-1,TRBJ2-3,ASSQPYRDTQY
TRBV28,TRBJ1-6,ASRKGVSYNSPLY
TRBV6-5,TRBJ2-2,ASSYGLYTGELF
TRBV19,TRBJ1-1,ASFRDDRSWGEAF
TRBV4-1,TRBJ1-2,ASSQDPGLGARGYGYT
TRBV19,TRBJ2-3,ASLPTGTSRTDTQY
TRBV25-1,TRBJ2-1,ASKDSGGYNEQF
TRBV14,TRBJ1-6,ASSPPPLNSPLH
TRBV6-4,TRBJ2-2,ASSAGQAVGELF
TRBV6-5,TRBJ2-2,ASRPGDTGELF
TRBV6-6,TRBJ1-5,ASVGGVLSNQPQH
TRBV27,TRBJ2-1,ASRTRLAGGSYNEQF
TRBV9,TRBJ1-1,ASSVEGDIYAEAF
TRBV2,TRBJ2-1,ASSSQGGVKF
TRBV19,TRBJ2-1,ASSRDRGRNEQF
TRBV5-1,TRBJ1-4,ASSLAMSGNEKLF
TRBV5-1,TRBJ1-1,ASSLLSGAAQNTEAF
TRBV7-9,TRBJ2-3,ASSLSTGGTDTQY
TRBV18,TRBJ2-6,ASSPDSPAGANVLT
TRBV5-1,TRBJ1-1,ASSPGTGNTEAF
TRBV15,TRBJ2-1,ATRGSGGDNEQF
TRBV10-3,TRBJ1-2,AIGGQGSNYGYT
TRBV2,TRBJ1-2,ASSPGSGRRGYT
TRBV30,TRBJ1-5,AWSFRNQPQH
TRBV10-2,TRBJ2-3,ASSEASGGVTDTQY
TRBV10-2,TRBJ1-1,ASNLLPEGEAF
TRBV14,TRBJ2-5,ASSQDPAVETQY
TRBV7-9,TRBJ1-6,ASSLPGQGNSPLH
TRBV27,TRBJ1-5,ASSSTGGVFH
TRBV5-5,TRBJ1-1,ASSPGQGRTEAF
TRBV11-2,TRBJ1-6,ASSTRQGTSPLH
TRBV2,TRBJ2-1,ASGGAADEQF
TRBV6-4,TRBJ2-3,ASSDSKGPGTDTQY
TRBV9,TRBJ1-4,ASSGSGEKLF
TRBV6-4,TRBJ1-5,ASSDPGDQPQH
TRBV30,TRBJ1-5,AWSRRPQGNQPQH
TRBV9,TRBJ2-3,ASSVLLAADTQY
TRBV13,TRBJ1-2,ASSQTGGVGGYT
TRBV9,TRBJ2-3,ASSVGRIPDTQY
TRBV6-1,TRBJ2-7,ASSEWGLRSYEQY
TRBV5-1,TRBJ1-1,ASSRTDSGIEAF
TRBV18,TRBJ2-7,ASSPGTGGSYEQY
TRBV29-1,TRBJ2-1,SVEGGGGSYNEQF
TRBV27,TRBJ2-7,ASSLSNRASYEQY
TRBV4-2,TRBJ1-2,ASSQDPGGLGFYGYT
TRBV4-1,TRBJ2-3,ASSPSDRGDTQY
TRBV5-1,TRBJ2-7,ASSPDYRTSGGQLYEQY
TRBV28,TRBJ2-7,ASSFRTPKTGGSYEQY
TRBV11-2,TRBJ2-1,ASSLVGAGPVHEQF
TRBV5-1,TRBJ2-1,ASAGTMFNEQF